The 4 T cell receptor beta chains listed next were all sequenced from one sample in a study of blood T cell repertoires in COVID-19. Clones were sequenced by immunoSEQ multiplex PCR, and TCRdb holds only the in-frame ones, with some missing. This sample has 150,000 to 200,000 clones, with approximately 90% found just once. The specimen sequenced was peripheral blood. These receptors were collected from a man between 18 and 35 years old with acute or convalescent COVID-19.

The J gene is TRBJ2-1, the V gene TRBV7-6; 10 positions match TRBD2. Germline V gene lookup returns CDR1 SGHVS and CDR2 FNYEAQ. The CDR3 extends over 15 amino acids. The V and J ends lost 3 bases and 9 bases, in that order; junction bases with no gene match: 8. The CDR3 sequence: CASSLGSGGAGEQFF. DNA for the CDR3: TGTGCCAGCAGCTTGGGCAGCGGGGGGGCAGGTGAGCAGTTCTTC.

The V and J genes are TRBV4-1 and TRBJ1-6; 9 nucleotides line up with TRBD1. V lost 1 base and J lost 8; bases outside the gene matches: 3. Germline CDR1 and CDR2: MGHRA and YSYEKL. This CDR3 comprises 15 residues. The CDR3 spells CASSQVRTGDSPLHF. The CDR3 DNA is TGCGCCAGCAGCCAAGTTAGGACAGGGGATTCACCCCTCCACTTT.

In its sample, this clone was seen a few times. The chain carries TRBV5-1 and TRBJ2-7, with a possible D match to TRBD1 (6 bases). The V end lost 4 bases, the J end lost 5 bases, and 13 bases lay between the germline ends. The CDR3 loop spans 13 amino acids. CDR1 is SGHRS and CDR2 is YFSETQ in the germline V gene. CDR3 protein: CASSGTSSHEQYF. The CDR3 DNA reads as TGCGCCAGCAGCGGGACATCTTCCCACGAGCAGTACTTC.

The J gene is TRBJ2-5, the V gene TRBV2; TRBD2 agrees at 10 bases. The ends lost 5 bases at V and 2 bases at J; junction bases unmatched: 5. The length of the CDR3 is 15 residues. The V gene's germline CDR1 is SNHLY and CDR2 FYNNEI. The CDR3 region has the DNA TGTGCCAGCAGTTCCCAACTAGCGGGACAAGAGACCCAGTACTTC. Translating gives CASSSQLAGQETQYF.